Ten or more counts support the clone carrying this TCR beta chain. A single record per CDR3 protein comes from TCRdb applying MiXCR to the 5' RACE reads. The sample has under 250,000 distinct CDR3 sequences, about 9.2% seen once. The sample originates from a study of T-cell memory formation after mild COVID-19. Trimming removed 3 bases from V and 5 bases from J, with 11 bases in between. The CDR3 consists of 14 residues. The chain joins TRBV12-3 or TRBV12-4 to TRBJ2-1; D is undetermined. The receptor's source is a man in his late teens or twenties who had mild COVID-19 (a few samples of this study predate the infection). Cell type and time point are not known. The sample consisted of PBMCs or a T cell subset sorted from them (not recorded which). CDR3 nucleotide sequence: TGTGCCAGCAGTTTCGGGCAGACAAACAATGAGCAGTTCTTC. Amino acid sequence: CASSFGQTNNEQFF.